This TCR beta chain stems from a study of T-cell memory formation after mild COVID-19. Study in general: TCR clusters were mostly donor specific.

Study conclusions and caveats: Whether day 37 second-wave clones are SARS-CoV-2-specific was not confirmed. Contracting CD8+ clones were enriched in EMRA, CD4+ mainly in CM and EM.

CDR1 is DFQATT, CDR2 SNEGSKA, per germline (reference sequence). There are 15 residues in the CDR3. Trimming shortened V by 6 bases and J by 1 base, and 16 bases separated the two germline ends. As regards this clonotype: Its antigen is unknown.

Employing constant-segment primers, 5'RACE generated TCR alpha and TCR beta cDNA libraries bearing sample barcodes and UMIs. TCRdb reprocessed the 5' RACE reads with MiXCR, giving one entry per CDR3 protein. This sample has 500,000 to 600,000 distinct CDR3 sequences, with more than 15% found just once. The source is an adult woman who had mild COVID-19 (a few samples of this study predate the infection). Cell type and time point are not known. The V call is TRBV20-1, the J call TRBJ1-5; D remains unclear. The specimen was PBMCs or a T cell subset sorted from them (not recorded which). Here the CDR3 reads CSATSPVGSNQPQHF. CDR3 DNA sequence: TGCAGTGCCACTTCACCGGTCGGGAGCAATCAGCCCCAGCATTTT.